The T cell receptor (beta chain) under discussion was sequenced for a study of regulatory T cells in long-lasting Graves disease. Study information: Graves' disease counted as persistent after over 5 years of antithyroid drugs with positive TSH receptor antibodies.

Germline CDR1 and CDR2: SGHAT and FQNNGV. CDR3 length: 15 amino acids. Trimming took off 5 bases at V and 1 base at J, with 13 bases between the two ends. Time point given: persistent/refractory GD, antithyroid drugs over 5 years with positive TRAb. Extracted PBMC RNA gave rise to the TCR library. The authors drew patients from an endocrinology department in Xi'an, China. Construction of the TCR beta libraries employed iRepertoire HTBI primers in conjunction with Arm-PCR of CDR3 regions. MiXCR was run by TCRdb on the multiplex PCR reads, yielding one entry per CDR3 protein. The sample shows roughly 400,000 distinct CDR3 sequences, about a fifth of them seen only once.

This material consisted of peripheral blood mononuclear cells (PBMCs), taken when the disease was refractory, from a patient treated with antithyroid drugs. The rearrangement joins TRBV11-2 to TRBJ2-3; possible D gene TRBD2, 5 bases. The receptor was isolated from a female donor with Graves disease. The CDR3 coding sequence is TGTGCCAGCAGCCTCGGGGTCCGCGGCACAGATACGCAGTATTTT. This gives the protein CASSLGVRGTDTQYF.